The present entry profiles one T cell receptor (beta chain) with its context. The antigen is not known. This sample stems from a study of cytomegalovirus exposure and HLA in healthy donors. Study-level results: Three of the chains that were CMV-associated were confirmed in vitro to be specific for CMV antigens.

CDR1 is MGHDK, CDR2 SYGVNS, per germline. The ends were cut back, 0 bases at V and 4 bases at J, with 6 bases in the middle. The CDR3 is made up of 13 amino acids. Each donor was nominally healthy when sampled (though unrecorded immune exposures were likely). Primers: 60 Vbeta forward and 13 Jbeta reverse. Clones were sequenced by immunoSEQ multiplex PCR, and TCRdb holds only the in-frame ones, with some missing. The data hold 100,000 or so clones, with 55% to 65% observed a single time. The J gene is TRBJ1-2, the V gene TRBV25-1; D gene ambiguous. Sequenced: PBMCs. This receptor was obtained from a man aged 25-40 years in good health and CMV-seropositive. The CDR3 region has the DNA TGTGCCAGCAGTGAATATGGAGCCTATGGCTACACCTTC. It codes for CASSEYGAYGYTF.